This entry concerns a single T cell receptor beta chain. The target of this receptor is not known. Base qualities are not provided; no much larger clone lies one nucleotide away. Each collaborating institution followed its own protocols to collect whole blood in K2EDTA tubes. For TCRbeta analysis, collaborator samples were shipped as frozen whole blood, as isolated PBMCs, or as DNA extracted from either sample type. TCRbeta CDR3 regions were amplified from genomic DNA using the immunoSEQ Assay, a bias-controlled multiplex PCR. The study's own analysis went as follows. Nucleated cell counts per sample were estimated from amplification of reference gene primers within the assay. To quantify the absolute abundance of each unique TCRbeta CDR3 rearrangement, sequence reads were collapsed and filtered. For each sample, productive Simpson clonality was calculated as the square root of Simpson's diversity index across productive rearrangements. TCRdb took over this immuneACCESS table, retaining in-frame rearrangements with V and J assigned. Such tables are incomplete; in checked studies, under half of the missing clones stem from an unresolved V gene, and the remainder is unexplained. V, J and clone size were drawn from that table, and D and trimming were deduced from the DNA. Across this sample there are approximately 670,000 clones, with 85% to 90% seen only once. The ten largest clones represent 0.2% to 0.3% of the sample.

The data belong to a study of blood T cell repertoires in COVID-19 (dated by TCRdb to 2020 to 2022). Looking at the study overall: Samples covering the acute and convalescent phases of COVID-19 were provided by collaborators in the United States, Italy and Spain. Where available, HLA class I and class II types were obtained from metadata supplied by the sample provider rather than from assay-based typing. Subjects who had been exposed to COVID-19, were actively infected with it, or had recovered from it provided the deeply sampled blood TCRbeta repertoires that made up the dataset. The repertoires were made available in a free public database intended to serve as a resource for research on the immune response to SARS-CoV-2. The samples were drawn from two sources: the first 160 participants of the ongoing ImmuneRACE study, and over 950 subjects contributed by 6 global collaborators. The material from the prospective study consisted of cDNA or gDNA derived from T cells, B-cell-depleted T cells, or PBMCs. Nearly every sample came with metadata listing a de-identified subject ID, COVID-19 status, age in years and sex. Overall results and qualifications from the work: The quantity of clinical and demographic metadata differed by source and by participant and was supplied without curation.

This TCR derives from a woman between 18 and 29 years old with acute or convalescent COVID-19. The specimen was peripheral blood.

CDR3 region: CASRPDTVAKNIQYF. The nucleotide sequence is given as TGCGCCAGCAGGCCGGACACAGTAGCCAAAAACATTCAGTACTTC. The rearrangement joined TRBV5-1 to TRBJ2-4; the D gene is possibly TRBD1, with 5 bases matching. Looking up the germline V gene yields CDR1 SGHRS and CDR2 YFSETQ. Trimming costs V 5 bases and J 0 bases, and their ends lie 12 bases apart. The CDR3 measures 15 amino acids from cysteine to phenylalanine. Only the CDR3 DNA is retained, 45 bases long and in frame from the first base.